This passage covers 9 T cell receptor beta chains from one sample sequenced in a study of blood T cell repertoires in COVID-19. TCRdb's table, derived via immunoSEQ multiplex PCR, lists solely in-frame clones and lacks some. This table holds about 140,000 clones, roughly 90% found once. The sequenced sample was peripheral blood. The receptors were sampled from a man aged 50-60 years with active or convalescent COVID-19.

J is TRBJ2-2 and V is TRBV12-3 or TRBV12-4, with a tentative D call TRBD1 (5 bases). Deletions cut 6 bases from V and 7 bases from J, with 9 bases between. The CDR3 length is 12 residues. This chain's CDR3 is CASRSGIGELFF. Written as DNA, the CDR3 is TGTGCCAGCAGGTCAGGGATCGGGGAGCTGTTTTTT.

The CDR3 loop reads CASSQDRLAGKNTGELFF. CDR3 nucleotide sequence: TGTGCCAGCAGCCAAGATCGACTAGCGGGGAAAAACACCGGGGAGCTGTTTTTT. The V call is TRBV3-1 (or the pseudogene TRBV3-2), the J call TRBJ2-2; 11 nucleotides agree with TRBD2. Losses at the gene ends were 0 bases for V and 2 bases for J; bases not matched to a gene: 5. The CDR3 contains 18 residues. Germline V gives CDR1 LGHDT, CDR2 YNNKEL (reference sequence).

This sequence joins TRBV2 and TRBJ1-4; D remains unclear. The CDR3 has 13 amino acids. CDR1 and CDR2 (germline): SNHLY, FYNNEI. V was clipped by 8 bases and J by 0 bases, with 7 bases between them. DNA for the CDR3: TGTGCCAGCCTACAGACAACTAATGAAAAACTGTTTTTT. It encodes CASLQTTNEKLFF.

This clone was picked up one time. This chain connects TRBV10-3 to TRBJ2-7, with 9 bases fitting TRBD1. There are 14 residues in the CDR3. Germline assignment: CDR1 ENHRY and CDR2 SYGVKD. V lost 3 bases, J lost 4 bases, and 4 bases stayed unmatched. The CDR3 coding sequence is TGTGCCATCAGTGAAGGGACAGGGATTTACGAGCAGTACTTC. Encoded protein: CAISEGTGIYEQYF.

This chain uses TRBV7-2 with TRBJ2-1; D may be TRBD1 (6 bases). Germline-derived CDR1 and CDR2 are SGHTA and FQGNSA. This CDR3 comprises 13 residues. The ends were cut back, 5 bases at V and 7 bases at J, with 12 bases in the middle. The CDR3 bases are TGTGCCAGCAGCCTCAGACAGGTTAATGAGCAGTTCTTC. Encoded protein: CASSLRQVNEQFF. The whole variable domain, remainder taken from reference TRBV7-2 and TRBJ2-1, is GAGVSQSPSNKVTEKGKDVELRCDPISGHTALYWYRQSLGQGLEFLIYFQGNSAPDKSGLPSDRFSAERTGGSVSTLTIQRTQQEDSAVYLCASSLRQVNEQFFGPGTRLTVL.

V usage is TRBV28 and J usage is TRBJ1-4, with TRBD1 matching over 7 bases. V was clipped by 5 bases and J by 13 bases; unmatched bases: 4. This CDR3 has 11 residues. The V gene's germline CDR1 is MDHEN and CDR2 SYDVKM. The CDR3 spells CASSANRGLFF. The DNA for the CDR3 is TGTGCCAGCAGTGCTAACAGGGGACTGTTTTTT.

The CDR3 is CASTVQGNQPQHF. The CDR3, as DNA: TGTGCCAGCACCGTACAGGGGAATCAGCCCCAGCATTTT. V usage is TRBV28 and J usage is TRBJ1-5, with 7 bases aligning to TRBD1. Germline trimming cut 7 bases from V and 4 bases from J; bases unmatched to any gene: 4. In germline, CDR1 is MDHEN, CDR2 SYDVKM. This CDR3 has 13 amino acids.

The CDR3 DNA reads as TGTGCCAGTAGTATCCTAGCGGGCACAGATACGCAGTATTTT. Translating it yields CASSILAGTDTQYF. V gene TRBV19 combines with J gene TRBJ2-3; 7 bases are a match to TRBD2. CDR1 and CDR2 (germline): LNHDA, SQIVND (reference sequence). Trimming at V came to 3 bases and at J to 1 base, leaving 1 base not matched to a gene. The CDR3 is 14 amino acids.

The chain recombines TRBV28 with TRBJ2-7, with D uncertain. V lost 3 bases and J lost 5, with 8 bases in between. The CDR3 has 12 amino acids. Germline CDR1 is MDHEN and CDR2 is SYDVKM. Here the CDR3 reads CASSLQVHEQYF. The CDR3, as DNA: TGTGCCAGCAGTTTGCAGGTCCACGAGCAGTACTTC.